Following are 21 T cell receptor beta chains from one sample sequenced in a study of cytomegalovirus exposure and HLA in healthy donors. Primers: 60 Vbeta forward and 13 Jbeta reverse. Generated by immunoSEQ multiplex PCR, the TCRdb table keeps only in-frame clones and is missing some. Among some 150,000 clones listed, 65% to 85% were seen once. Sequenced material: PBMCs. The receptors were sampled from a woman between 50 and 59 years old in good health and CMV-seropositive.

CDR3: CASSRITGSAEAFF. The CDR3 DNA reads as TGCGCCAGCAGCCGAATAACAGGGAGCGCTGAAGCTTTCTTT. The chain combines TRBV4-1 with TRBJ1-1; D perhaps matches TRBD1 (6 bases). Germline assignment: CDR1 MGHRA and CDR2 YSYEKL. V was clipped by 4 bases and J by 6 bases, with 15 bases between them. This CDR3 is built from 14 residues.

In DNA form, the CDR3 reads TGTGCCAGCAGAGGTCAGGACAGGGGACGTGTAAACACTGAAGCTTTCTTT. Translated, it gives CASRGQDRGRVNTEAFF. This chain links TRBV7-9 with TRBJ1-1; TRBD1 matches 9 bases. Germline values: CDR1 SEHNR, CDR2 FQNEAQ (reference sequence). The CDR3 totals 17 residues. V was clipped by 6 bases and J by 2 bases; unmatched bases: 13.

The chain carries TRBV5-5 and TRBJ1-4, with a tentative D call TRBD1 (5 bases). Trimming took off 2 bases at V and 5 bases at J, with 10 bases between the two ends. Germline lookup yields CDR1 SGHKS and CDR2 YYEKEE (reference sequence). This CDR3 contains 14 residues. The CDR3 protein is CASSLETVNEKLFF. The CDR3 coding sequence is TGTGCCAGCAGCTTAGAGACAGTGAATGAAAAACTGTTTTTT.

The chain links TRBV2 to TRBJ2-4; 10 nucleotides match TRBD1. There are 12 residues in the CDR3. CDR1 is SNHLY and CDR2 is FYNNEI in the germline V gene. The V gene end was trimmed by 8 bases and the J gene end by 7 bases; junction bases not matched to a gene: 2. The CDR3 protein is CASRTGGNIQYF. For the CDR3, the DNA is TGTGCCAGCCGGACAGGGGGGAACATTCAGTACTTC.

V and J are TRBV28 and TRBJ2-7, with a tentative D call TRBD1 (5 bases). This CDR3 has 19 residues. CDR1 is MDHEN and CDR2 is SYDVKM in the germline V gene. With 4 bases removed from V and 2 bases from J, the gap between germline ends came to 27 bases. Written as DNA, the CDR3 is TGTGCCAGCAGTTCACCATTCGGCCGCCCAGGGCTGGGGACCTACGAGCAGTACTTC. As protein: CASSSPFGRPGLGTYEQYF.

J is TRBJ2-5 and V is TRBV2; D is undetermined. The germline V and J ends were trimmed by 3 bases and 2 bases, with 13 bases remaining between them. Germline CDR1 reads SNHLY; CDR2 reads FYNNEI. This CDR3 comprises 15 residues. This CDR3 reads CASSEVAGMQETQYF. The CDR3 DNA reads TGTGCCAGCAGTGAGGTGGCAGGAATGCAAGAGACCCAGTACTTC.

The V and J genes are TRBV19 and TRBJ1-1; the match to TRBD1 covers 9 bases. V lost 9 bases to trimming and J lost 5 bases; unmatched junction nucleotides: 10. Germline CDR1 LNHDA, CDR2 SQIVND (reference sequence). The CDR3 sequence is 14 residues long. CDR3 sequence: CASQTGQGWTEAFF. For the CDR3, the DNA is TGTGCCAGCCAAACGGGACAGGGTTGGACTGAAGCTTTCTTT.

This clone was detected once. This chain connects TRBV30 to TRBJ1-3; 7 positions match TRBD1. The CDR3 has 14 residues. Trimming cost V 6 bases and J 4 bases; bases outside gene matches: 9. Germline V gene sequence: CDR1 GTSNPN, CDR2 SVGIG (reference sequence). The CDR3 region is CACTTGIIGNTIYF. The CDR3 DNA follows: TGTGCCTGTACGACAGGGATTATCGGAAACACCATATATTTT.

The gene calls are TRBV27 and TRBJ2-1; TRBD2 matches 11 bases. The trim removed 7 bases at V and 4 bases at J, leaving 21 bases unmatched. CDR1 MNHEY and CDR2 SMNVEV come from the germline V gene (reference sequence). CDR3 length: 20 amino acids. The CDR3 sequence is CASIIPQGGGTSGVYNEQFF. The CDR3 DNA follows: TGTGCCAGCATCATTCCCCAGGGAGGCGGGACTAGCGGTGTTTACAATGAGCAGTTCTTC.

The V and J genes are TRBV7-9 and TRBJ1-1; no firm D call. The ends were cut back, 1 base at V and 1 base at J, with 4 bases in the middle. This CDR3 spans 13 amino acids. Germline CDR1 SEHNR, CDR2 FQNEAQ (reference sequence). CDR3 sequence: CASSLGQNTEAFF. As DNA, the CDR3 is TGTGCCAGCAGCTTAGGACAGAACACTGAAGCTTTCTTT.

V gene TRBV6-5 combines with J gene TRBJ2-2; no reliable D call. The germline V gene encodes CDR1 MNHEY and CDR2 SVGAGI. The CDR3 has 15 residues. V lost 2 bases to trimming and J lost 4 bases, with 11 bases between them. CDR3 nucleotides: TGTGCCAGCAGTTACCAACCCACTATCACCGGGGAGCTGTTTTTT. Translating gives CASSYQPTITGELFF.

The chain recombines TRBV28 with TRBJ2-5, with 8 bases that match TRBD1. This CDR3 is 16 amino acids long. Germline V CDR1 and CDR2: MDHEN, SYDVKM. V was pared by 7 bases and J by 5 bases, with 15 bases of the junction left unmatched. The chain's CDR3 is CASTTRAGGLWETQYF. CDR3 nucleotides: TGTGCCAGCACCACGAGGGCAGGGGGCTTATGGGAGACCCAGTACTTC.

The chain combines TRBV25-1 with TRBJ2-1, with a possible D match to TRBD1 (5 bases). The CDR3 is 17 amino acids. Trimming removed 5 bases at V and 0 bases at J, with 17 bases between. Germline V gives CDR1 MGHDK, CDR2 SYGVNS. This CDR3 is CASSRRRLDSSYNEQFF. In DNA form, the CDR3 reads TGTGCCAGCAGTAGACGACGGCTTGACAGCTCCTACAATGAGCAGTTCTTC.

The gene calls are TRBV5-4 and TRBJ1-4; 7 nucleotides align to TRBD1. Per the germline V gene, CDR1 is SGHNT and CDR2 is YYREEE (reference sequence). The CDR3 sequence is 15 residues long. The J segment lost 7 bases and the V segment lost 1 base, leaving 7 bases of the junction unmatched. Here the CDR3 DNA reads TGTGCCAGCAGCTTGTGGGAACAGGGGACTGAAAAACTGTTTTTT. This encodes CASSLWEQGTEKLFF.

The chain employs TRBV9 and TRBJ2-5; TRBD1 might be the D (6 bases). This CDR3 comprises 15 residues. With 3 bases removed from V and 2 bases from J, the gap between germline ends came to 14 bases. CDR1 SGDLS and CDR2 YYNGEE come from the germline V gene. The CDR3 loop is CASSGGRWGQETQYF. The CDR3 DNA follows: TGTGCCAGCAGCGGGGGGCGGTGGGGGCAAGAGACCCAGTACTTC.

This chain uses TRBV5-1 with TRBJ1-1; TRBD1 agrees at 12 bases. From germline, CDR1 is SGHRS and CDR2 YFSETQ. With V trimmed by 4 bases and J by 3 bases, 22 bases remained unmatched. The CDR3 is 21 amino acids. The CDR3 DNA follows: TGCGCCAGCAGCATCGGGCAGGGACAGGGGGCAAGTTGGGTACAGTACACTGAAGCTTTCTTT. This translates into CASSIGQGQGASWVQYTEAFF.

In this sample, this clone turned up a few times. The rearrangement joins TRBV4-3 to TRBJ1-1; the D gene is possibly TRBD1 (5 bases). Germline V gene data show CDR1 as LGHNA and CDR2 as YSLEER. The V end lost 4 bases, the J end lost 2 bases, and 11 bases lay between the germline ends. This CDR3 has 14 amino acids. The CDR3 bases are TGCGCCAGCAGCCGAGGGGCGGGAAACACTGAAGCTTTCTTT. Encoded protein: CASSRGAGNTEAFF.

The CDR3 nucleotides read TGCGCCAGCAGCCAAGAGATCAAGGGGTTGTACCAAGAGACCCAGTACTTC. Translation: CASSQEIKGLYQETQYF. The genes are TRBV4-3 and TRBJ2-5; maybe TRBD1 (5 bases). This CDR3 is 17 amino acids long. From germline, CDR1 is LGHNA and CDR2 YSLEER. With 0 bases removed from V and 0 bases from J, the gap between germline ends came to 14 bases.

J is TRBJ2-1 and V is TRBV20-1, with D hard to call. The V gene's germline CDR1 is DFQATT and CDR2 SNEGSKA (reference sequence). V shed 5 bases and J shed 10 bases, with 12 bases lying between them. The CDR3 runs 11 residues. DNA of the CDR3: TGCAGTGCTCCCCCGTTACGGGAGCAGTTCTTC. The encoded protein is CSAPPLREQFF.

The CDR3 DNA follows: TGCGCCAGCAGCTCGGCAGGGGACTCTGGAAACACCATATATTTT. Residues: CASSSAGDSGNTIYF. The rearrangement links TRBV5-1 to TRBJ1-3, with D tentatively TRBD1 (6 bases). The CDR3 loop spans 15 amino acids. Germline V gene lookup returns CDR1 SGHRS and CDR2 YFSETQ. With 3 bases removed from V and 0 bases from J, the gap between germline ends came to 10 bases.

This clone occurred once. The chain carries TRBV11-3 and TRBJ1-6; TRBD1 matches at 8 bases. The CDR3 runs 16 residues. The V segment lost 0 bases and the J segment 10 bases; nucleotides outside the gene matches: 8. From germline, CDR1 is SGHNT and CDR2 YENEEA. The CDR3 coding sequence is TGTGCCAGCAGCTTAGAAGGGCCAGGGGGCAGGTCACCCCTCCACTTT. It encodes CASSLEGPGGRSPLHF.